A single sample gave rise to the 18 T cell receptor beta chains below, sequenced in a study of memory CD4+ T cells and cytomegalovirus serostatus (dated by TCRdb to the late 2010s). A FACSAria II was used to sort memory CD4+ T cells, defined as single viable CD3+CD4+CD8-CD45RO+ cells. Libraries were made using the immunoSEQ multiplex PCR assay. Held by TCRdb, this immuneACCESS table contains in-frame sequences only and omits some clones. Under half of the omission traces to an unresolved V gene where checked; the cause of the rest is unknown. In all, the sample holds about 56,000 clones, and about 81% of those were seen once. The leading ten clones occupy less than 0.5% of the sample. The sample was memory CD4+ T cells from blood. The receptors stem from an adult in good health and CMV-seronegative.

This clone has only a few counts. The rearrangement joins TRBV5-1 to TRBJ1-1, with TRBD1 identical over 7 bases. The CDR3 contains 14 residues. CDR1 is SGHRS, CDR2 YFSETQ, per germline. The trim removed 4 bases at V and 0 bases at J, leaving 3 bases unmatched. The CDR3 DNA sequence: TGCGCCAGCAGCCCGGGACAGATGAACACTGAAGCTTTCTTT. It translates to CASSPGQMNTEAFF.

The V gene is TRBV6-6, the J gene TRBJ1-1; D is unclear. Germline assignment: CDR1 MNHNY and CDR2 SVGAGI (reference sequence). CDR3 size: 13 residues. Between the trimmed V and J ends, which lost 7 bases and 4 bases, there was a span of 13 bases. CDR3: CASTPTVGTEAFF. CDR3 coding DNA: TGTGCCAGCACCCCTACAGTGGGCACTGAAGCTTTCTTT.

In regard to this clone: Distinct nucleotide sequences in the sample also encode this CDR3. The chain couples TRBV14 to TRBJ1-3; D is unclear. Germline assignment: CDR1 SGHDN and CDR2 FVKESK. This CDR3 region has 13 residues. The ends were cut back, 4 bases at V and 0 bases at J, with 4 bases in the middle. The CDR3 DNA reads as TGTGCCAGCAGCCTCAACTCTGGAAACACCATATATTTT. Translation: CASSLNSGNTIYF.

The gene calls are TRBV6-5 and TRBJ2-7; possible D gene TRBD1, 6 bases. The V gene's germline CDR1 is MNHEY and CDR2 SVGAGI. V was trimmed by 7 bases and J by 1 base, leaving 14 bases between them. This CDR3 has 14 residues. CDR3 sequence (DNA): TGTGCCAGCAAACAGGGAGAGGCTTCCTACGAGCAGTACTTC. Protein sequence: CASKQGEASYEQYF.

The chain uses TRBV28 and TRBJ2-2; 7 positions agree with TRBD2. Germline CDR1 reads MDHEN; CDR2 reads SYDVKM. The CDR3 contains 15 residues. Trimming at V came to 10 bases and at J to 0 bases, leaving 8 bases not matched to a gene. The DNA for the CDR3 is TGTGCCACCGGGAGGACTCTCGCGAACACCGGGGAGCTGTTTTTT. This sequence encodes CATGRTLANTGELFF.

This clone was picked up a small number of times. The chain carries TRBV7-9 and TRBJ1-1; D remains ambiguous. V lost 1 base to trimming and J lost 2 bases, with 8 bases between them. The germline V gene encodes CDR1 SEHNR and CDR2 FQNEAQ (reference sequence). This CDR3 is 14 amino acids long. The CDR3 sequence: CASSLGRDNTEAFF. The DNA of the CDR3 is TGTGCCAGCAGCTTAGGCCGGGATAACACTGAAGCTTTCTTT.

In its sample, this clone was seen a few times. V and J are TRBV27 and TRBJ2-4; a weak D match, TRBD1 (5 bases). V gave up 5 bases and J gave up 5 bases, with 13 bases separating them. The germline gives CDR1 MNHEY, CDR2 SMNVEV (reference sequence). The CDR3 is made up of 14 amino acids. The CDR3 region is CASSPRQTENIQYF. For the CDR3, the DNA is TGTGCCAGCAGTCCTAGACAGACAGAAAACATTCAGTACTTC.

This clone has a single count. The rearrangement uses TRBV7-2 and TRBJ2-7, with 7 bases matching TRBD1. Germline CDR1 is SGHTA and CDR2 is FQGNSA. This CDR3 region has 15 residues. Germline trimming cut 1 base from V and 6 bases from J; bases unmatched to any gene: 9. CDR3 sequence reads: CASSLEPGTAAEQYF. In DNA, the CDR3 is TGTGCCAGCAGCTTAGAGCCCGGGACAGCGGCCGAGCAGTACTTC.

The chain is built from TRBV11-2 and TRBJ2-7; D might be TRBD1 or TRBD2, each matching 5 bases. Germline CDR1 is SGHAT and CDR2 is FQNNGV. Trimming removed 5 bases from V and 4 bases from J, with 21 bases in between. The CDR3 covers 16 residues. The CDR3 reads CASSPTRGGLGYEQYF. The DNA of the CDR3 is TGTGCCAGCAGCCCTACCCGGGGCGGGCTGGGATACGAGCAGTACTTC.

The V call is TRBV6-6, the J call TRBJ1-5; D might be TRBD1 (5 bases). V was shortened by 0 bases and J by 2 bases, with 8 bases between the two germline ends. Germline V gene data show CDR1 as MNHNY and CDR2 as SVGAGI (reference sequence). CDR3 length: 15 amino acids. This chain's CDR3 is CASSYSGGGNQPQHF. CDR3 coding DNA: TGTGCCAGCAGTTACTCGGGGGGTGGCAATCAGCCCCAGCATTTT.

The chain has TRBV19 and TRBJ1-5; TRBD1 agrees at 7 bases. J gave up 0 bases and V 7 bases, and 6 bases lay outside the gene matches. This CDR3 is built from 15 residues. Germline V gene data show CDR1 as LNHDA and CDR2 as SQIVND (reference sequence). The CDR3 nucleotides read TGTGCCAGTACTACGACAGGGCGTAGCAATCAGCCCCAGCATTTT. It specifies CASTTTGRSNQPQHF.

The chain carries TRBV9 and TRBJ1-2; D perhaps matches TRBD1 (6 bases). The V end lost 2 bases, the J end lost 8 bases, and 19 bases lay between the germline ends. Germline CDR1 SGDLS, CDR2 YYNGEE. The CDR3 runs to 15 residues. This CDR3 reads CASSVFDRSGEGYTF. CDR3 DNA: TGTGCCAGCAGCGTTTTTGACAGGTCGGGAGAGGGCTACACCTTC.

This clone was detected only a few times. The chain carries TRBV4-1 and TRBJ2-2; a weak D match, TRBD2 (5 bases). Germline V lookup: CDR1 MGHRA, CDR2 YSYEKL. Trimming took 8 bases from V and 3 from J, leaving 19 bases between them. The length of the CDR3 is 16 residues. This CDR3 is CASAPQEGMDTGELFF. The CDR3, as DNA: TGCGCCAGCGCCCCGCAAGAGGGAATGGACACCGGGGAGCTGTTTTTT.

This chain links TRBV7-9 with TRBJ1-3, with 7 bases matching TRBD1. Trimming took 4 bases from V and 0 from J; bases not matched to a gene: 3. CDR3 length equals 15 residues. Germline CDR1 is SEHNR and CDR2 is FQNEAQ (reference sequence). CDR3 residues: CASSYDRASGNTIYF. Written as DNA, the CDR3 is TGTGCCAGCAGCTACGACAGGGCCTCTGGAAACACCATATATTTT.

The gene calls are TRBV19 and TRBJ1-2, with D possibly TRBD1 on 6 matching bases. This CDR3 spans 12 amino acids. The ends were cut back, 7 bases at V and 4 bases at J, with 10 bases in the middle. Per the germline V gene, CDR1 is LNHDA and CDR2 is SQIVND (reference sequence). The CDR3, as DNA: TGTGCCAGTACAGGGGACCTCTATGGCTACACCTTC. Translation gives CASTGDLYGYTF.

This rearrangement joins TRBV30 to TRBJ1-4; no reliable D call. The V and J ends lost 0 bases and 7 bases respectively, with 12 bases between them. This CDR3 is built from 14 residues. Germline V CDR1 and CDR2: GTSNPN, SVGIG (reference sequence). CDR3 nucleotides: TGTGCCTGGAGTGTACTGGGCCGGGGTGAAAAACTGTTTTTT. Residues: CAWSVLGRGEKLFF.

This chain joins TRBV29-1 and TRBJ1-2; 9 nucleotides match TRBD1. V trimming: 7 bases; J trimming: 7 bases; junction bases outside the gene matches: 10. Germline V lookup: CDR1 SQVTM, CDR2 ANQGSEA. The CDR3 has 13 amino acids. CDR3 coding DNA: TGCAGCGCAACAATTCGACAGGGGGGTGGCTACACCTTC. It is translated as CSATIRQGGGYTF.

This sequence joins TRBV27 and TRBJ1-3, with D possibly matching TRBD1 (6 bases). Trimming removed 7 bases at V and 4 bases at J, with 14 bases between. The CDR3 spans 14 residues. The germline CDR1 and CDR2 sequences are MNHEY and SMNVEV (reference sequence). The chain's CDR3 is CASKGSGAGNTIYF. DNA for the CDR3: TGTGCCAGCAAAGGGTCGGGGGCCGGAAACACCATATATTTT.